The 21 T cell receptor beta chains below all came from one sample that was sequenced in a study of T cell responses to AZD1222 COVID-19 vaccine. Clones were read by immunoSEQ multiplex PCR, and TCRdb kept only the in-frame ones, dropping some. The data contain roughly 150,000 clones, 85% to 90% of them singletons. The specimen was peripheral blood, collected 28 days after the second AZD1222 dose. These receptors were taken from an adult who received the AZD1222 COVID-19 vaccine.

This sequence joins TRBV6-2 or TRBV6-3 and TRBJ2-2, with TRBD2 matching 14 bases. The CDR3 is made up of 17 amino acids. V gave up 2 bases and J gave up 6 bases; unmatched junction bases: 5. The germline V gene has CDR1 MNHEY and CDR2 SVGEGT. CDR3 protein: CASSYPGLAGVPGELFF. As DNA, the CDR3 is TGTGCCAGCAGTTACCCGGGACTAGCGGGAGTTCCCGGGGAGCTGTTTTTT.

This sequence joins TRBV19 and TRBJ1-2, with 9 bases fitting TRBD1. This CDR3 has 13 amino acids. V trimming: 7 bases; J trimming: 8 bases; junction bases outside the gene matches: 8. CDR1 and CDR2 (germline): LNHDA, SQIVND (reference sequence). CDR3 sequence: CASTGQGHLGYTF. CDR3 DNA sequence: TGTGCCAGTACGGGACAGGGACATCTGGGCTACACCTTC.

The CDR3 sequence: CAISEGRGLGANVLTF. In nucleotides, the CDR3 is TGTGCCATCAGTGAGGGGCGGGGGCTTGGGGCCAACGTCCTGACTTTC. The chain uses TRBV10-3 and TRBJ2-6; possibly TRBD2 for D (7 bases). Germline lookup yields CDR1 ENHRY and CDR2 SYGVKD. The CDR3 extends over 16 amino acids. V gave up 2 bases and J gave up 3 bases, with 11 bases separating them.

This chain uses TRBV14 with TRBJ1-1; no definite D call. The CDR3 loop spans 12 amino acids. V was clipped by 4 bases and J by 1 base, with 4 bases between them. CDR1 and CDR2 (germline): SGHDN, FVKESK. CDR3 region: CASSPGNTEAFF. CDR3 bases: TGTGCCAGCAGCCCGGGGAACACTGAAGCTTTCTTT.

The chain links TRBV12-3 or TRBV12-4 to TRBJ1-6; no reliable D call. There are 12 residues in the CDR3. The germline V and J ends were trimmed by 1 base and 13 bases, with 8 bases remaining between them. The CDR3 DNA is TGTGCCAGCAGTTTAGGGGTTTCCCCCCTCCACTTT. It translates to CASSLGVSPLHF.

The J gene is TRBJ2-3, the V gene TRBV9, with 7 bases lining up with TRBD2. Per germline, CDR1 SGDLS and CDR2 YYNGEE. The CDR3 extends over 18 amino acids. J lost 4 bases, V lost 0 bases, and 14 bases had no gene match. The CDR3 region is CASSVATITGRPADTQYF. For the CDR3, the DNA is TGTGCCAGCAGCGTAGCTACAATCACCGGGAGGCCTGCAGATACGCAGTATTTT.

The rearrangement uses TRBV19 and TRBJ2-7, with D perhaps matching TRBD2 (6 bases). Germline V gives CDR1 LNHDA, CDR2 SQIVND (reference sequence). Trimming shortened V by 5 bases and J by 3 bases, and 17 bases separated the two germline ends. The length of the CDR3 is 15 residues. The CDR3 sequence: CASSPQHGSRYEQYV. CDR3 bases: TGTGCCAGTAGTCCTCAGCACGGGAGCCGCTACGAGCAGTACGTC.

The chain recombines TRBV11-2 with TRBJ1-3; D gene ambiguous. Per germline, CDR1 SGHAT and CDR2 FQNNGV. The V gene lost 5 bases and the J gene lost 3 bases, with 11 bases spanning the gap. CDR3 size: 14 residues. CDR3 sequence: CASSPSLGGNTIYF. In DNA, the CDR3 is TGTGCCAGCAGCCCGAGTTTAGGTGGAAACACCATATATTTT.

Turning to this clone: Other nucleotide sequences from this sample produce the same CDR3. The chain couples TRBV28 to TRBJ1-2, with D possibly matching TRBD1 (5 bases). Trimming shortened V by 6 bases and J by 2 bases, and 7 bases separated the two germline ends. The germline CDR1 and CDR2 sequences are MDHEN and SYDVKM. The CDR3 extends over 12 amino acids. The CDR3 DNA sequence: TGTGCCAGCAGGGGGACGAACTATGGCTACACCTTC. As protein: CASRGTNYGYTF.

This chain uses TRBV13 with TRBJ1-3; D is ambiguous. The germline CDR1 and CDR2 sequences are PRHDT and FYEKMQ (reference sequence). V was pared by 1 base and J by 5 bases, with 3 bases between. This CDR3 region has 12 residues. This CDR3 reads CASSLDRNTIYF. The CDR3 DNA follows: TGTGCCAGCAGCTTAGACCGAAACACCATATATTTT.

V gene TRBV5-1 combines with J gene TRBJ2-7; tentative D call: TRBD1 (7 bases). The CDR3 extends over 16 amino acids. Germline lookup yields CDR1 SGHRS and CDR2 YFSETQ. V was pared by 0 bases and J by 0 bases, with 13 bases between. The CDR3 loop is CASSLAGQGGSYEQYF. DNA for the CDR3: TGCGCCAGCAGCTTGGCAGGGCAGGGGGGCTCCTACGAGCAGTACTTC.

This clone was counted once. The chain is built from TRBV20-1 and TRBJ2-1; TRBD2 matches 11 bases. V lost 3 bases to trimming and J lost 6 bases; unmatched junction nucleotides: 7. The CDR3 has 15 residues. CDR1 and CDR2 (germline): DFQATT, SNEGSKA (reference sequence). The CDR3, as DNA: TGCAGTGCTAGTGGTCTAGCGGGAGGCGGCAATGAGCAGTTCTTC. Its protein is CSASGLAGGGNEQFF.

A note on this clone: The sample holds other DNA sequences that translate to the same CDR3. This rearrangement joins TRBV10-3 to TRBJ2-3; the D is unclear. V gave up 2 bases and J gave up 4 bases, with 4 bases separating them. The CDR3 length is 12 residues. Germline CDR1 reads ENHRY; CDR2 reads SYGVKD. This CDR3 is CAISELADTQYF. CDR3 coding DNA: TGTGCCATCAGTGAGCTAGCAGATACGCAGTATTTT.

The CDR3 reads CARDSPFYNEQFF. CDR3 DNA: TGTGCGCGGGACAGCCCCTTCTACAATGAGCAGTTCTTC. This chain uses TRBV21-1 with TRBJ2-1; the table's D call of TRBD1 was not tested on the DNA. TRBV21-1 counts as a pseudogene. The CDR3 contains 13 residues.

This clone was detected once. The chain uses TRBV9 and TRBJ2-1, with 9 bases matching TRBD2. The CDR3 contains 15 residues. Unmatched junction bases numbered 3, after V lost 0 bases and J lost 5 bases. The V gene's germline CDR1 is SGDLS and CDR2 YYNGEE. CDR3 amino acids: CASSVVSGGNNEQFF. For the CDR3, the DNA is TGTGCCAGCAGCGTAGTTAGCGGGGGTAACAATGAGCAGTTCTTC.

This chain uses TRBV30 with TRBJ2-5; 7 bases are a match to TRBD1. Germline assignment: CDR1 GTSNPN and CDR2 SVGIG (reference sequence). The CDR3 contains 12 residues. Trimming removed 7 bases from V and 2 bases from J; junction bases left unmatched: 4. The CDR3 loop is CASSRGQETQYF. DNA for the CDR3: TGTGCCTCAAGCAGGGGGCAAGAGACCCAGTACTTC.

As concerns this clone: A junction boundary mismatches the germline segment, possibly from a read error. This rearrangement joins TRBV7-7 to TRBJ2-5; no firm D call. Germline values: CDR1 SSHAT, CDR2 FNYEAQ (reference sequence). The CDR3 consists of 16 residues. The DNA for the CDR3 is TGTGCTAGCAGCTTAAATTCCCCTTCAGGCCAAGAGACCCAGTACTTC. This translates into CASSLNSPSGQETQYF.

This chain joins TRBV10-1 and TRBJ2-7, with 10 bases that match TRBD2. V shed 2 bases and J 4 bases; nucleotides not matched to a gene: 5. The CDR3 is 15 amino acids. Germline V gene sequence: CDR1 WNHNN, CDR2 SYGVQD (reference sequence). CDR3 protein: CASSEGASGRYEQYF. DNA for the CDR3: TGCGCCAGCAGTGAGGGGGCTAGCGGGAGATACGAGCAGTACTTC.

The J gene is TRBJ2-7, the V gene TRBV28; no reliable D call. The CDR3 has 12 residues. Trimming removed 2 bases from V and 4 bases from J, with 6 bases in between. The V gene's germline CDR1 is MDHEN and CDR2 SYDVKM. CDR3 in amino acids: CASSLMMYEQYF. Written as DNA, the CDR3 is TGTGCCAGCAGTTTAATGATGTACGAGCAGTACTTC. Full variable domain (remainder filled in from reference TRBV28 and TRBJ2-7): DVKVTQSSRYLVKRTGEKVFLECVQDMDHENMFWYRQDPGLGLRLIYFSYDVKMKEKGDIPEGYSVSREKKERFSLILESASTNQTSMYLCASSLMMYEQYFGPGTRLTVT.

This clone was counted a single time. The genes are TRBV18 and TRBJ1-3; D is unclear. This CDR3 contains 15 residues. Trimming left V 2 bases short and J 0 bases short, with 8 bases between. Germline-derived CDR1 and CDR2 are KGHSH and LQKENI. The CDR3 DNA follows: TGTGCCAGCTCACCATCCCCGGACTCTGGAAACACCATATATTTT. This translates into CASSPSPDSGNTIYF. Looking up the rest from reference TRBV18 and TRBJ1-3 gives the full variable domain: NAGVMQNPRHLVRRRGQEARLRCSPMKGHSHVYWYRQLPEEGLKFMVYLQKENIIDESGMPKERFSAEFPKEGPSILRIQQVVRGDSAAYFCASSPSPDSGNTIYFGEGSWLTVV.

As concerns this clone: Other nucleotide sequences from this sample produce the same CDR3. The CDR3, as DNA: TGTGCCAGCAGCTTACGGGACAGAAATTCACCCCTCCACTTT. This gives the protein CASSLRDRNSPLHF. The rearrangement uses TRBV7-8 and TRBJ1-6; 7 nucleotides align to TRBD1. CDR3 length: 14 amino acids. The germline V gene has CDR1 SGHVS and CDR2 FQNEAQ. V was pared by 2 bases and J by 7 bases, with 2 bases of the junction left unmatched.